Below, 14 T cell receptor beta chains from the same sample are listed, as sequenced in a study of T cell repertoires in cytomegalovirus infection (dated by TCRdb to about 2019). Data came from an Illumina HiSeq 1500. The public reads were reprocessed in TCRdb via fastp at Q25 and MiXCR, keeping in-frame beta chains. Entries are consolidated by CDR3 protein sequence, retaining the most common genes and DNA. The table for this sample lists about 830,000 distinct CDR3 sequences; 30% to 35% of them were counted only once. The ten largest make up 9.5% to 15% of the sample. What this sample's treatment or condition label stands for: in vitro stimulation with specific CMV peptide epitopes to enrich CMV-specific T cells. The antigens for these receptors are not known. The sample was cultured CD8+ T cells from PBMCs, taken from culture after CMV antigen stimulation. Receptor source: a human donor in good health (CMV status not recorded). Some clones in this sample may be carry-over from other donors' samples.

In this sample, this clonotype turned up a few times. The junction and the germline gene differ at one end; a read error may be behind it. The chain is built from TRBV12-3 or TRBV12-4 and TRBJ1-1, with TRBD1 as a possible D gene (5 bases). CDR3 length: 12 residues. For the CDR3, the DNA is TGTGCCAGCAGTCCCGATAGGCGACAGTGCCGATTT. This gives the protein CASSPDRRQCRF.

The V call is TRBV28, the J call TRBJ2-7; D is ambiguous. Germline values: CDR1 MDHEN, CDR2 SYDVKM. Trimming left V 4 bases short and J 0 bases short, with 16 bases between. The CDR3 is made up of 16 amino acids. The CDR3 DNA reads as TGTGCCAGCAGTTCCGCCCCCGGCGACCGCTCCTACGAGCAGTACGTC. It yields the protein CASSSAPGDRSYEQYV.

This clonotype has just one count. The gene calls are TRBV19 and TRBJ1-1, with a tentative D call TRBD1 (5 bases). V was shortened by 11 bases and J by 4 bases, with 20 bases between the two germline ends. The germline V gene has CDR1 LNHDA and CDR2 SQIVND (reference sequence). This CDR3 region has 14 residues. In DNA, the CDR3 is TGTGCCGCATCGACCCTCCGGGGGGTCACTGAAGCTTTCTTT. This gives the protein CAASTLRGVTEAFF.

This clonotype was observed a few times. As DNA, the CDR3 is TGTGCCAGCTCACCACCGACCCTTGACAGGACCGAGGGTGAAGCTTTCTTT. This sequence encodes CASSPPTLDRTEGEAFF. The chain employs TRBV18 and TRBJ1-1, with D perhaps matching TRBD1 (6 bases). The germline V gene has CDR1 KGHSH and CDR2 LQKENI. The CDR3 consists of 17 residues. V was cut by 0 bases and J by 7 bases, with 21 bases left in between. Based on the CDR3 plus reference TRBV18 and TRBJ1-1, the full variable domain is NAGVMQNPRHLVRRRGQEARLRCSPMKGHSHVYWYRQLPEEGLKFMVYLQKENIIDESGMPKERFSAEFPKEGPSILRIQQVVRGDSAAYFCASSPPTLDRTEGEAFFGQGTRLTVV.

This clonotype was observed a handful of times. The chain is built from TRBV7-9 and TRBJ1-2; unclear D gene. The CDR3 length is 13 residues. Germline V gene data show CDR1 as SEHNR and CDR2 as FQNEAQ (reference sequence). Between the trimmed V and J ends, which lost 2 bases and 4 bases, there was a span of 8 bases. Here the CDR3 DNA reads TGTGCCAGCAGCTTAACCCCCCCCTATGGCTACACCTTC. This encodes CASSLTPPYGYTF.

As regards this clonotype: At one of its ends the junction is not consistent with the germline gene, which may arise from a read error. The rearrangement joins TRBV7-6 to TRBJ1-2; TRBD1 aligns across 7 bases. This CDR3 is 12 amino acids long. Germline lookup yields CDR1 SGHVS and CDR2 FNYEAQ. The CDR3 loop is CVSSGATGSYTF. CDR3 bases: TGTGTCAGCAGCGGAGCGACAGGGAGCTACACCTTC.

This clonotype was seen many times. The chain employs TRBV10-3 and TRBJ1-2, with TRBD1 as a possible D gene (5 bases). Trimming shortened V by 11 bases and J by 4 bases, and 14 bases separated the two germline ends. Looked up from germline, CDR1 is ENHRY and CDR2 is SYGVKD. The CDR3 consists of 12 residues. The CDR3, as DNA: TGTGCCTCAACAGACAGTCTCTATGGCTACACCTTC. Residues: CASTDSLYGYTF.

The rearrangement uses TRBV9 and TRBJ2-7; D not resolved. Per germline, CDR1 SGDLS and CDR2 YYNGEE. The CDR3 loop spans 13 amino acids. V lost 0 bases, J lost 7 bases, and 11 bases lay in between. The CDR3 coding sequence is TGTGCCAGCAGCGTAGTTGAGGTGGGGGAGCAGTACGTC. Its protein product is CASSVVEVGEQYV.

The gene calls are TRBV6-6 and TRBJ2-7, with D tentatively TRBD1 (6 bases). The CDR3 sequence is 14 residues long. Germline assignment: CDR1 MNHNY and CDR2 SVGAGI (reference sequence). The V gene lost 2 bases and the J gene lost 3 bases, with 11 bases spanning the gap. The CDR3 loop is CASSYSGQLYEQYV. The CDR3 DNA reads as TGTGCCAGCAGTTACAGCGGACAGCTCTACGAGCAGTACGTC.

This clonotype has a handful of counts. V gene TRBV25-1 combines with J gene TRBJ1-5; 9 positions agree with TRBD1. Per the germline V gene, CDR1 is MGHDK and CDR2 is SYGVNS. The CDR3 spans 13 residues. The V and J ends lost 5 bases and 8 bases, in that order; junction bases with no gene match: 4. The CDR3 loop reads CASSTGGLEPQHF. The CDR3 DNA reads TGTGCCAGCAGTACAGGGGGCTTAGAGCCCCAGCATTTT.

This clonotype came up a few times. The chain is built from TRBV6-1 and TRBJ1-4, with a tentative D call TRBD1 (5 bases). CDR1 is MNHNS and CDR2 is SASEGT in the germline V gene. The CDR3 covers 15 residues. V lost 10 bases and J 3 bases, leaving 18 bases between the germline ends. The CDR3 DNA reads as TGTGCCACCCACCCTTTAACAGGAGCTAATGAAAAACTGTTTTTT. Amino acids: CATHPLTGANEKLFF.

This clonotype was observed many times. This rearrangement joins TRBV7-2 to TRBJ1-3; maybe TRBD1 (5 bases). V was clipped by 1 base and J by 1 base, with 8 bases between them. Germline CDR1 SGHTA, CDR2 FQGNSA. CDR3 length equals 15 residues. The chain's CDR3 is CASSLEGQSGNTIYF. CDR3 bases: TGTGCCAGCAGCTTAGAGGGGCAGTCTGGAAACACCATATATTTT.

Of note for this clonotype: A read error may produce the germline difference seen at one junction end. The chain has TRBV27 and TRBJ1-1, with D unclear. CDR3 length equals 12 residues. Germline V gene sequence: CDR1 MNHEY, CDR2 SMNVEV (reference sequence). The CDR3 coding sequence is TGTGTCAGCAGTAAACGGAACACTGAAGCTTTCTTT. It translates to CVSSKRNTEAFF.

This chain connects TRBV10-2 to TRBJ1-6; the match to TRBD1 covers 9 bases. The CDR3 has 14 residues. The V gene end was trimmed by 7 bases and the J gene end by 9 bases; junction bases not matched to a gene: 7. Germline assignment: CDR1 WSHSY and CDR2 SAAADI. The DNA of the CDR3 is TGCGCCAGCACCGGACAGGGGTTTGGTTCACCCCTCCACTTT. Translating it yields CASTGQGFGSPLHF.